These 8 T cell receptor beta chains were all obtained from the same sample, sequenced in a study of OX40 agonist ivuxolimab in advanced cancers. Using immunoSEQ multiplex PCR, the repertoire was profiled, and TCRdb retains in-frame clones only, with some absent. The profile covers under 90,000 clones, with roughly nine tenths appearing a single time and 0.8% to 1% taken by the ten largest. The sample consisted of CD4+ or CD8+ T cells sorted from blood, taken in a trial of the OX40 agonist ivuxolimab. The origin of the receptors is an adult with an advanced solid tumor such as melanoma, head and neck, liver or kidney cancer.

This chain uses TRBV19 with TRBJ2-6; D call uncertain. Germline CDR1 reads LNHDA; CDR2 reads SQIVND (reference sequence). V was shortened by 5 bases and J by 0 bases, with 11 bases between the two germline ends. The CDR3 is 16 residues long. DNA for the CDR3: TGTGCCAGTAGTTTGGGTTCGGGCTCTGGGGCCAACGTCCTGACTTTC. Protein: CASSLGSGSGANVLTF.

Regarding this clone: Other DNA sequences of this sample code for an identical CDR3. The chain links TRBV6-5 to TRBJ1-1; D unclear. V was cut by 6 bases and J by 5 bases, with 7 bases left in between. Germline-derived CDR1 and CDR2 are MNHEY and SVGAGI. This CDR3 is 11 amino acids long. The CDR3 region is CASRGGTEAFF. The CDR3 DNA is TGTGCCAGCAGGGGAGGAACTGAAGCTTTCTTT.

This chain uses TRBV6-6 with TRBJ1-2; D unresolved. This CDR3 is built from 10 residues. Germline V gene sequence: CDR1 MNHNY, CDR2 SVGAGI (reference sequence). The V and J ends lost 8 bases and 7 bases respectively, with 8 bases between them. As DNA, the CDR3 is TGTGCCAGCTACCGAAGTGGCTACACCTTC. Its protein product is CASYRSGYTF.

V gene TRBV6-6 combines with J gene TRBJ1-2, with D unresolved. This CDR3 contains 13 residues. Germline CDR1 reads MNHNY; CDR2 reads SVGAGI (reference sequence). Trimming shortened V by 5 bases and J by 8 bases, and 15 bases separated the two germline ends. The CDR3 sequence is CASSNRRADGYTF. CDR3 bases: TGTGCCAGCAGTAACCGGAGGGCGGACGGCTACACCTTC.

The chain joins TRBV18 to TRBJ2-7, with 11 bases fitting TRBD2. Germline CDR1 and CDR2: KGHSH and LQKENI. J was trimmed by 4 bases and V by 6 bases; bases with no gene match: 5. The CDR3 totals 14 residues. The CDR3 coding sequence is TGTGCCAGCTCCCTGACTAGCGGGGATTACGAGCAGTACTTC. This codes for CASSLTSGDYEQYF.

As regards this clone: Distinct nucleotide sequences in the sample also encode this CDR3. V is TRBV19 and J is TRBJ1-5, with unresolved D. The germline CDR1 and CDR2 sequences are LNHDA and SQIVND (reference sequence). Trimming pared 0 bases from V and 4 bases from J, leaving 4 bases between. CDR3 length: 13 residues. CDR3 protein: CASSIEGNQPQHF. In DNA form, the CDR3 reads TGTGCCAGTAGTATAGAAGGAAATCAGCCCCAGCATTTT.

The chain combines TRBV12-5 with TRBJ1-1; D uncertain. The CDR3 has 12 amino acids. CDR1 LGHNT and CDR2 FRNRAP come from the germline V gene. V was cut by 7 bases and J by 2 bases, with 8 bases left in between. The CDR3 spells CASERQNTEAFF. The CDR3 region has the DNA TGTGCTAGTGAAAGACAAAACACTGAAGCTTTCTTT.

This chain joins TRBV7-2 and TRBJ1-5, with D perhaps matching TRBD1 (5 bases). This CDR3 contains 14 residues. The V gene lost 1 base and the J gene lost 7 bases, with 11 bases spanning the gap. In germline, CDR1 is SGHTA, CDR2 FQGNSA. In nucleotides, the CDR3 is TGTGCCAGCAGCTTAGAGTGGGGCTGGCAGCCCCAGCATTTT. As protein: CASSLEWGWQPQHF.